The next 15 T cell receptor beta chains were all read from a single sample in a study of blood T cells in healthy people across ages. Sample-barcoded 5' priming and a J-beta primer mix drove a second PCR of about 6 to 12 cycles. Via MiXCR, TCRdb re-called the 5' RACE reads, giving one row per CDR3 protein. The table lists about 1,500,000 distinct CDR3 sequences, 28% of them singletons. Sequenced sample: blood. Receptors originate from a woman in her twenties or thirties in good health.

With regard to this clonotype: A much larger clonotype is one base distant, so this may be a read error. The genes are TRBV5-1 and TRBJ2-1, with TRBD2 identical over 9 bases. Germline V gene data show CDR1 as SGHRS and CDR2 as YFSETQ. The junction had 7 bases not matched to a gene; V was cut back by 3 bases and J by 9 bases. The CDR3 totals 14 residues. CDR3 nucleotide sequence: TGCGCCAGCAGCTGCGGGAGGGATGGCCGTGAGCAGTTCTTC. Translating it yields CASSCGRDGREQFF.

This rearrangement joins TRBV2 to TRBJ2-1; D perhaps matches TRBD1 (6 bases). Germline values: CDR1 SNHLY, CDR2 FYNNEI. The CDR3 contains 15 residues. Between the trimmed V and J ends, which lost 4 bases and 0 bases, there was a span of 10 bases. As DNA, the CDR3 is TGTGCCAGCAGTGGGGGGCCCGGCTCCTACAATGAGCAGTTCTTC. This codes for CASSGGPGSYNEQFF.

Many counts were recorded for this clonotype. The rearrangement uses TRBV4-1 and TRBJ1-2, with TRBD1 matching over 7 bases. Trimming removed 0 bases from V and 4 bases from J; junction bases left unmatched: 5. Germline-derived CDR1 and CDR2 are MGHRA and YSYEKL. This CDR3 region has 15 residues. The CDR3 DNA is TGCGCCAGCAGCCAAGACAGGGGGACAGCCTATGGCTACACCTTC. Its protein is CASSQDRGTAYGYTF.

As DNA, the CDR3 is TGTGCCATCAGTGACAGGGGGGGCATCGCAGATACGCAGTATTTT. It yields the protein CAISDRGGIADTQYF. The genes are TRBV10-3 and TRBJ2-3; D could derive from TRBD1 or TRBD2 (7 bases each). Germline-derived CDR1 and CDR2 are ENHRY and SYGVKD. Trimming left V 3 bases short and J 4 bases short, with 14 bases between. CDR3 length: 15 amino acids.

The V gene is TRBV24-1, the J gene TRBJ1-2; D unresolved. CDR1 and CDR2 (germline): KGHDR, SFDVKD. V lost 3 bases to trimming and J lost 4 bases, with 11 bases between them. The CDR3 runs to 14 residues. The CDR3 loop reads CATSDRWGGYGYTF. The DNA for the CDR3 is TGTGCCACCAGTGATCGATGGGGAGGCTATGGCTACACCTTC.

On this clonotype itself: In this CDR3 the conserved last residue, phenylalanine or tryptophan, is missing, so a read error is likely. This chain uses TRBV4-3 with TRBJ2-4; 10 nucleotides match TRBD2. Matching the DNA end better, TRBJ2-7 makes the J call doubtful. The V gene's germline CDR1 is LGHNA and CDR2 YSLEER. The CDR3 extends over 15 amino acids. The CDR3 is CASSQAVGTSDEQYS. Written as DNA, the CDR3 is TGCGCCAGCAGCCAAGCGGTCGGGACTAGCGACGAGCAGTACTCC.

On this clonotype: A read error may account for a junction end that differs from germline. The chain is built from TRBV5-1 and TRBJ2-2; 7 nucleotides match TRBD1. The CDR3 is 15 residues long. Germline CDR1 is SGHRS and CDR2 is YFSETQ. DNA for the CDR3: TGCGCCGGCAGATCCGACAGGGCGAACACCGGGGAGCTGTTTTTT. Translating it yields CAGRSDRANTGELFF.

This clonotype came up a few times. CDR3 sequence (DNA): TGTGCCAGCAGTTACTCCCGGACGAGTGAAAAACTGTTTTTT. It translates to CASSYSRTSEKLFF. The J gene is TRBJ1-4, the V gene TRBV6-6; D ambiguous. This CDR3 comprises 14 residues. Germline CDR1 is MNHNY and CDR2 is SVGAGI (reference sequence). V dropped 0 bases and J dropped 7 bases, with 9 bases sitting between them.

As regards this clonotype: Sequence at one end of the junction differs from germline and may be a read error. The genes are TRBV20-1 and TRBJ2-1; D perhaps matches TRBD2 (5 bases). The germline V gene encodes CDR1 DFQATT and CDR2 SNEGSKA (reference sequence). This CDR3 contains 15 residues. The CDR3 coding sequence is TGCAGTGCCGCCGAGTCCTATAGCGATATCGTCGAGCAGCTCTTC. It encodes CSAAESYSDIVEQLF.

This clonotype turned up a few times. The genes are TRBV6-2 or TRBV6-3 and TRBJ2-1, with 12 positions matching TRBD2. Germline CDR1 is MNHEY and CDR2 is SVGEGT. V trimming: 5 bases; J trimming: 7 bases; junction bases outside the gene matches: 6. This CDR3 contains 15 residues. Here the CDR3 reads CASSTGTSGPNEQFF. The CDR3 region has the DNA TGTGCCAGCAGTACCGGGACTAGCGGGCCAAATGAGCAGTTCTTC.

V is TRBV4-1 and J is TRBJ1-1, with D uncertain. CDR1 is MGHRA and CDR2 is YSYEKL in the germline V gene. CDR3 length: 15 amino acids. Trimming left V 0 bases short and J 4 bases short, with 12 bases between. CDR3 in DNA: TGCGCCAGCAGCCAAGATCGGGGTGACGGCACTGAAGCTTTCTTT. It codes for CASSQDRGDGTEAFF.

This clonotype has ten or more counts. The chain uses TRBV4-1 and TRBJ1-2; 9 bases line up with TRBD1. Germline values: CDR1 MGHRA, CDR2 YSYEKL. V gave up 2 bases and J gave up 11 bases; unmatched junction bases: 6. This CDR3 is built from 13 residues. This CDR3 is CASSQRTGELYTF. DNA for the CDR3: TGCGCCAGCAGCCAACGGACAGGGGAATTGTACACCTTC.

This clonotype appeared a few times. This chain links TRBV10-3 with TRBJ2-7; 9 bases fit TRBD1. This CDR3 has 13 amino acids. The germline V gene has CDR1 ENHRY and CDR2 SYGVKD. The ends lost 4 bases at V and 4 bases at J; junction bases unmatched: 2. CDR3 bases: TGTGCCATCAGTGGGGGACAGGGTTACGAGCAGTACTTC. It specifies CAISGGQGYEQYF.

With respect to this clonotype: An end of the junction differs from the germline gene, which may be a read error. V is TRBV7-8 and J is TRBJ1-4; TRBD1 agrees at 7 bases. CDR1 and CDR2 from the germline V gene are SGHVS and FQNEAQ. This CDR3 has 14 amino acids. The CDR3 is CASGFSRGYEKLFF. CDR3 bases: TGTGCCAGCGGCTTCAGCAGGGGGTATGAAAAACTGTTTTTT. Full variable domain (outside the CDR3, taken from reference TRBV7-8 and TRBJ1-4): GAGVSQSPRYKVAKRGQDVALRCDPISGHVSLFWYQQALGQGPEFLTYFQNEAQLDKSGLPSDRFFAERPEGSVSTLKIQRTQQEDSAVYLCASGFSRGYEKLFFGSGTQLSVL.

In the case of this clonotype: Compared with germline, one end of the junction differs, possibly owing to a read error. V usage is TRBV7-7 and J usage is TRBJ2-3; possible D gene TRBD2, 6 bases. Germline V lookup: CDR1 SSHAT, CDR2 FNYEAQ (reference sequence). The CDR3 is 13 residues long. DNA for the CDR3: TGCGCCAGCAGCTCGGAACTAGCAGAAACGCAGTATTTT. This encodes CASSSELAETQYF.